This T cell receptor (beta chain) was captured in a study of T cells in Graves' hyperthyroidism and ophthalmopathy. Findings and limits, study-wide: A median approximately 6.8 months before onset, the model predicted ophthalmopathy.

The CDR3 length is 14 residues. Germline V gene sequence: CDR1 SGHRS, CDR2 YFSETQ. V lost 2 bases and J lost 9; bases outside the gene matches: 6. The CDR3 regions of TCR beta were amplified from RNA transcripts. Using the HTBI primer set, a first-round RT-PCR was run on the TCR CDR3. TCRdb reanalysed the multiplex PCR reads using MiXCR and keeps one entry per CDR3 protein. The sample lists around 720,000 distinct CDR3 sequences; 35% were seen once. This clonotype was counted between two and nine times. Antigen: not known. The material sequenced was blood. The genes are TRBV5-1 and TRBJ1-5; TRBD1 aligns across 9 bases. This clonotype originated in a middle-aged woman with Graves' hyperthyroidism. This chain's CDR3 is CASSLTGGGVPQHF. Written as DNA, the CDR3 is TGCGCCAGCAGCTTAACAGGGGGCGGTGTGCCCCAGCATTTT.